This T cell receptor beta chain derives from a study of regulatory T cells in long-lasting Graves disease. Across the study: Duration of antithyroid drug therapy among newly diagnosed Graves' patients was under 3 months.

Time point specified: newly diagnosed GD, antithyroid drugs for less than 3 months. The TCR library was prepared using RNA isolated from PBMCs. This clonotype was seen at least ten times. CDR3-region Arm-PCR and iRepertoire HTBI primers produced the TCR beta libraries. Each CDR3 protein gets one entry after TCRdb re-called the multiplex PCR reads with MiXCR. The repertoire consists of 600,000 to 650,000 distinct CDR3 sequences, with 16% occurring once and the leading ten covering about 20%. This sample was also put to use in a study of T cells in Graves' hyperthyroidism and ophthalmopathy. This second study says: Patients with uncontrolled infections, other autoimmune diseases, pregnancy or lactation were excluded.

The source is a woman aged 25 to 39 with Graves disease. The material sequenced was peripheral blood mononuclear cells (PBMCs), taken at new diagnosis, from a patient treated with antithyroid drugs.

CDR3 amino acids: CASSLADTGTDTQYF. In nucleotides, the CDR3 is TGCGCCAGCAGCTTGGCCGATACAGGCACAGATACGCAGTATTTT. The chain employs TRBV5-1 and TRBJ2-3, with D unresolved. Germline assignment: CDR1 SGHRS and CDR2 YFSETQ. The V and J ends lost 0 bases and 1 base respectively, with 9 bases between them. CDR3 length: 15 amino acids.